Listed here are 9 T cell receptor beta chains from one sample, sequenced in a study of tumour-infiltrating T cells in Burkitt lymphoma. Some clones are missing from TCRdb's copy, which holds only in-frame ones; the method was immunoSEQ multiplex PCR. Of roughly 1,700 clones listed, roughly three quarters are singletons. Sequences were obtained from tumor tissue. These receptors all stem from a human donor with diffuse large B-cell lymphoma.

The rearrangement joins TRBV7-6 to TRBJ1-2; TRBD1 agrees at 9 bases. The CDR3 is made up of 15 amino acids. V was clipped by 5 bases and J by 8 bases; unmatched bases: 12. Per the germline V gene, CDR1 is SGHVS and CDR2 is FNYEAQ. CDR3 protein: CASSLTGGSVVGYTF. The DNA of the CDR3 is TGTGCCAGCAGCCTCACAGGGGGCAGCGTTGTCGGCTACACCTTC.

This clone is labeled as medium-sized (0.01 to 0.1%). V usage is TRBV27 and J usage is TRBJ2-1; possibly TRBD2 for D (5 bases). The CDR3 is made up of 13 amino acids. V lost 0 bases and J 12 bases, leaving 12 bases between the germline ends. The germline CDR1 and CDR2 sequences are MNHEY and SMNVEV (reference sequence). The CDR3 bases are TGTGCCAGCAGTTTATCGGGCGGAAGCGGGCAGTTCTTC. The encoded protein is CASSLSGGSGQFF.

This clone rates as medium-sized (0.01 to 0.1%). The CDR3 DNA reads TGTGCCAGCAGCGGAAAGGGCAGGGGTCTGGACAATGAGCAGTTCTTC. Its protein is CASSGKGRGLDNEQFF. This chain links TRBV5-5 with TRBJ2-1; TRBD1 is a possible D gene (6 bases). Trimming pared 4 bases from V and 5 bases from J, leaving 19 bases between. This CDR3 spans 16 amino acids. Germline V gives CDR1 SGHKS, CDR2 YYEKEE (reference sequence).

This chain connects TRBV11-2 to TRBJ2-7; the match to TRBD2 covers 8 bases. The germline CDR1 and CDR2 sequences are SGHAT and FQNNGV. The junction had 7 bases not matched to a gene; V was cut back by 6 bases and J by 3 bases. The CDR3 is 14 amino acids. CDR3 coding DNA: TGTGCCAGCAGGCCGGGACTAGTGTTCTACGAGCAGTACTTC. Its translation: CASRPGLVFYEQYF.

The chain links TRBV5-7 to TRBJ2-7; TRBD2 might be the D (6 bases). TRBV5-7 is an open reading frame, and its role is uncertain. This CDR3 comprises 15 residues. Trimming shortened V by 1 base and J by 0 bases, and 11 bases separated the two germline ends. The CDR3 is CASSLSGVPSYEQYF. The DNA of the CDR3 is TGTGCCAGCAGCTTGTCGGGGGTTCCCTCCTACGAGCAGTACTTC.

This chain connects TRBV6-5 to TRBJ1-1; D gene uncertain. The CDR3 spans 14 residues. CDR1 MNHEY and CDR2 SVGAGI come from the germline V gene. V was pared by 2 bases and J by 1 base, with 8 bases between. The CDR3 loop is CASSYGLQNTEAFF. In DNA, the CDR3 is TGTGCCAGCAGTTACGGGCTACAGAACACTGAAGCTTTCTTT.

This clone is labeled large. The V and J genes are TRBV2 and TRBJ2-1; D is perhaps TRBD1 or TRBD2 (7 bases each). The V gene's germline CDR1 is SNHLY and CDR2 FYNNEI. With 1 base removed from V and 4 bases from J, the gap between germline ends came to 11 bases. The CDR3 has 15 residues. The CDR3 sequence is CASSEGQGLYNEQFF. DNA of the CDR3: TGTGCCAGCAGTGAAGGACAGGGACTATACAATGAGCAGTTCTTC.

The V call is TRBV4-2, the J call TRBJ2-2, with 15 nucleotides matching TRBD2. The V gene's germline CDR1 is LGHNA and CDR2 YNFKEQ. V was pared by 4 bases and J by 3 bases, with 6 bases of the junction left unmatched. The CDR3 has 18 residues. CDR3 loop: CASSRGLAGGGYTGELFF. The CDR3 DNA sequence: TGTGCCAGCAGCCGAGGACTAGCGGGAGGGGGGTACACCGGGGAGCTGTTTTTT.

The chain recombines TRBV2 with TRBJ2-7; TRBD2 matches 12 bases. The CDR3 extends over 16 amino acids. Trimming cost V 2 bases and J 4 bases; bases outside gene matches: 6. Germline V CDR1 and CDR2: SNHLY, FYNNEI. The chain's CDR3 is CASSESTSGRGYEQYF. The CDR3 DNA sequence: TGTGCCAGCAGTGAATCGACTAGCGGGAGAGGTTACGAGCAGTACTTC.